This paragraph reports one T cell receptor beta chain. This sample was included in a study of blood T cells in healthy people across ages. The authors ran a second PCR of roughly 7 to 11 cycles using a sample-barcoded 5' primer and a J-beta primer mix. TCRdb independently ran MiXCR on the 5' RACE reads; one entry per CDR3 protein. The repertoire includes 1.5 million to 2 million distinct CDR3 sequences, less than 50% of them detected once, and 2.1% sits in the top ten. Sequencing used blood. This TCR was recovered from a middle-aged woman in good health.

The CDR3 bases are TGCGCCAGCAGCACTCGACAGGGGCCTGAAGAGACCCAGTACTTC. It is translated as CASSTRQGPEETQYF. The chain joins TRBV5-1 to TRBJ2-5; 8 nucleotides agree with TRBD1. The V segment lost 4 bases and the J segment 3 bases; nucleotides outside the gene matches: 8. Germline V gives CDR1 SGHRS, CDR2 YFSETQ. This CDR3 has 15 residues.